These 29 T cell receptor beta chains originate from one sample sequenced in a study of Graves' ophthalmopathy and Graves' hyperthyroidism. Beta-chain TCR CDR3 regions were amplified from RNA transcripts. The authors performed first-round RT-PCR with HTBI primers and then a second-round multiplex PCR. In TCRdb, the multiplex PCR reads were re-called with MiXCR into one record per CDR3 protein. The sample gives almost 750,000 distinct CDR3 sequences, 40% of which show up once; 40% to 55% is in the top ten. The sequenced sample consisted of peripheral blood. Receptor source: an adult man with Graves' ophthalmopathy.

Of note for this clonotype: One junction end disagrees with the germline gene, perhaps due to a read error. The V and J genes are TRBV24-1 and TRBJ1-5; unclear D gene. Germline CDR1 and CDR2: KGHDR and SFDVKD. The CDR3 contains 14 residues. The CDR3 sequence is CASSLADSNQPQHF. In nucleotides, the CDR3 is TGTGCCAGCAGTTTGGCAGATAGCAATCAGCCCCAGCATTTT.

The chain employs TRBV5-4 and TRBJ2-7; TRBD1 agrees at 9 bases. CDR3 length: 13 residues. With V trimmed by 6 bases and J by 5 bases, 6 bases remained unmatched. Germline CDR1 SGHNT, CDR2 YYREEE (reference sequence). CDR3 in amino acids: CASTLQGADEQYF. The DNA for the CDR3 is TGTGCCAGCACCTTACAGGGGGCCGACGAGCAGTACTTC.

In regard to this clonotype: A much larger clone is a single base away; this may be a read error. The chain recombines TRBV7-9 with TRBJ1-2; 7 nucleotides match TRBD1. Germline V gene lookup returns CDR1 SEHNR and CDR2 FQNEAQ (reference sequence). The CDR3 is 15 amino acids. In DNA, the CDR3 is TGTGCCGGCAGCGTTTCAGGGGGGACAAACTATGGCTACACCTTC. It codes for CAGSVSGGTNYGYTF.

Many counts were recorded for this clonotype. V gene TRBV29-1 combines with J gene TRBJ2-5; 9 positions agree with TRBD2. This CDR3 comprises 15 residues. The germline V gene encodes CDR1 SQVTM and CDR2 ANQGSEA. The V gene end was trimmed by 3 bases and the J gene end by 5 bases; junction bases not matched to a gene: 10. This CDR3 is CSVDQGSGSWETQYF. CDR3 DNA sequence: TGCAGCGTTGATCAGGGTAGCGGGAGTTGGGAGACCCAGTACTTC.

Only a few counts were recorded for this clonotype. This chain links TRBV25-1 with TRBJ2-2, with D tentatively TRBD2 (6 bases). Trimming stripped 9 bases from V and 6 bases from J, with 8 bases between. Per germline, CDR1 MGHDK and CDR2 SYGVNS. This CDR3 region has 11 residues. The CDR3 DNA sequence: TGTGCCAGGACTAGACCCGGGGAGCTGTTTTTT. This translates into CARTRPGELFF.

The V and J genes are TRBV20-1 and TRBJ1-2, with D perhaps TRBD1 (5 bases). Germline values: CDR1 DFQATT, CDR2 SNEGSKA (reference sequence). The CDR3 extends over 13 amino acids. V was clipped by 5 bases and J by 12 bases, with 22 bases between them. CDR3 nucleotide sequence: TGCAGTGCTGCCGGGACGGCGAGCTCTGGAAACACCTTC. This translates into CSAAGTASSGNTF.

This clonotype was recorded at least ten times. This rearrangement joins TRBV9 to TRBJ1-1; D is ambiguous. This CDR3 region has 11 residues. CDR1 SGDLS and CDR2 YYNGEE come from the germline V gene. The V end lost 3 bases, the J end lost 4 bases, and 4 bases lay between the germline ends. The CDR3 DNA reads as TGTGCCAGCAGCGAGGTCACTGAAGCTTTCTTT. This sequence encodes CASSEVTEAFF.

This clonotype has ten or more counts. V is TRBV7-8 and J is TRBJ2-2; TRBD2 agrees at 10 bases. The CDR3 is made up of 16 amino acids. Germline V lookup: CDR1 SGHVS, CDR2 FQNEAQ. Trimming removed 1 base from V and 7 bases from J; junction bases left unmatched: 6. The CDR3 DNA sequence: TGTGCCAGCAGCTTAGTAGCTAGCGGGAGTGTCGGGGAGCTGTTTTTT. It encodes CASSLVASGSVGELFF.

The gene calls are TRBV10-3 and TRBJ1-1; D not certain. V gave up 10 bases and J gave up 0 bases, with 12 bases separating them. There are 13 residues in the CDR3. Germline V gene lookup returns CDR1 ENHRY and CDR2 SYGVKD. The CDR3 nucleotides are TGTGCCAGCACCAGTTCGGTGAACACTGAAGCTTTCTTT. Translated: CASTSSVNTEAFF.

J is TRBJ2-2 and V is TRBV12-3 or TRBV12-4, with D maybe TRBD1 (5 bases). There are 11 residues in the CDR3. V was pared by 6 bases and J by 7 bases, with 6 bases between. CDR3 DNA: TGTGCCAGCAGAAGGGGCGGGGAGCTGTTTTTT. Translating gives CASRRGGELFF.

In this sample, this clonotype turned up many times. The chain is built from TRBV7-2 and TRBJ1-6; D unclear. The germline V gene has CDR1 SGHTA and CDR2 FQGNSA. Trimming shortened V by 2 bases and J by 5 bases, and 7 bases separated the two germline ends. There are 14 residues in the CDR3. The CDR3 nucleotides are TGTGCCAGCAGCTTACTGGCCCATAATTCACCCCTCCACTTT. This translates into CASSLLAHNSPLHF.

This clonotype has just a few counts. The CDR3 region has the DNA TGTGCCAGTAGCCCGGACACCCTGGAAGGAAACACCATATATTTT. Encoded protein: CASSPDTLEGNTIYF. The V gene is TRBV19, the J gene TRBJ1-3; D possibly corresponds to TRBD1 (5 bases). With 6 bases removed from V and 4 bases from J, the gap between germline ends came to 16 bases. CDR3 length: 15 amino acids. Germline assignment: CDR1 LNHDA and CDR2 SQIVND (reference sequence).

A few counts support this clonotype. The CDR3 region has the DNA TGCGCCAGCAGCTTTACGGGGACCGAACTGTTTTTT. It encodes CASSFTGTELFF. The genes are TRBV5-1 and TRBJ1-4, with D possibly TRBD1 on 5 matching bases. The germline V gene has CDR1 SGHRS and CDR2 YFSETQ. This CDR3 has 12 residues. Trimming left V 2 bases short and J 12 bases short, with 11 bases between.

This clonotype was recorded many times. The CDR3 is CASSLFVRGSGANVLTF. CDR3 in DNA: TGCGCCAGCAGCTTGTTTGTCCGTGGCTCTGGGGCCAACGTCCTGACTTTC. The chain links TRBV5-1 to TRBJ2-6; D is uncertain. Trimming left V 1 base short and J 0 bases short, with 11 bases between. The CDR3 consists of 17 residues. Germline V CDR1 and CDR2: SGHRS, YFSETQ.

This clonotype was detected once. The chain is built from TRBV7-9 and TRBJ2-6; D gene ambiguous. Per the germline V gene, CDR1 is SEHNR and CDR2 is FQNEAQ (reference sequence). Between the trimmed V and J ends, which lost 7 bases and 4 bases, there was a span of 8 bases. This CDR3 spans 13 amino acids. CDR3 DNA: TGTGCCAGCACCGGACCAGGGGCCAACGTCCTGACTTTC. As protein: CASTGPGANVLTF. Drawing the rest from reference TRBV7-9 and TRBJ2-6, the complete variable domain is DTGVSQNPRHKITKRGQNVTFRCDPISEHNRLYWYRQTLGQGPEFLTYFQNEAQLEKSRLLSDRFSAERPKGSFSTLEIQRTEQGDSAMYLCASTGPGANVLTFGAGSRLTVL.

A few counts support this clonotype. The J gene is TRBJ1-1, the V gene TRBV12-3 or TRBV12-4; perhaps TRBD1 as D (5 bases). The CDR3 runs 14 residues. Trimming removed 3 bases from V and 5 bases from J, with 13 bases in between. Here the CDR3 DNA reads TGTGCCAGCAGTTTTTGGGACCCCGAGACTGAAGCTTTCTTT. It specifies CASSFWDPETEAFF.

At least ten counts were recorded for this clonotype. CDR3 bases: TGCAGTGCGTACGGGGACAGGCAAGGCGGAAAACTGTTTTTT. Translation: CSAYGDRQGGKLFF. The chain combines TRBV20-1 with TRBJ1-4, with 8 bases identical to TRBD1. CDR1 and CDR2 (germline): DFQATT, SNEGSKA (reference sequence). V was pared by 6 bases and J by 10 bases, with 13 bases of the junction left unmatched. CDR3 length equals 14 residues.

About this clonotype: A much larger clone differs by one base, so this may be a read error. V is TRBV10-3 and J is TRBJ2-5, with D unresolved. CDR1 and CDR2 (germline): ENHRY, SYGVKD. The CDR3 runs to 14 residues. Trimming removed 0 bases from V and 9 bases from J, with 14 bases in between. CDR3 coding DNA: TGTGCCATCAGTGAGTCGGGTCCAGGCGAGGCCCAGTACTTC. This gives the protein CAISESGPGEAQYF.

This clonotype was observed a few times. This chain connects TRBV9 to TRBJ2-7, with D maybe TRBD1 (6 bases). The V end lost 3 bases, the J end lost 5 bases, and 12 bases lay between the germline ends. The CDR3 contains 13 residues. The germline gives CDR1 SGDLS, CDR2 YYNGEE. The CDR3 DNA reads as TGTGCCAGCAGCGGGGGGCCTGTGGACGAGCAGTACTTC. Translating gives CASSGGPVDEQYF.

Concerning this clonotype: The conserved final phenylalanine or tryptophan is absent from the CDR3, which likely points to a read error. No DNA is shown, since the ends of the CDR3 on it are uncertain; the CDR3 is the one TCRdb lists. The chain carries TRBV29-1 and TRBJ2-7; the DNA was not compared with TRBD1, the D call given in the table. The CDR3 is 11 residues long, ends included. Germline CDR1 reads SQVTM; CDR2 reads ANQGSEA. This CDR3 reads CSVESGTGGCL.

The chain couples TRBV12-3 or TRBV12-4 to TRBJ1-1; the D is unclear. CDR3 length: 12 amino acids. The V and J ends lost 0 bases and 4 bases respectively, with 3 bases between them. The CDR3 nucleotides are TGTGCCAGCAGTTTAGCGATCACTGAAGCTTTCTTT. The encoded protein is CASSLAITEAFF.

The chain combines TRBV19 with TRBJ2-2; 9 positions match TRBD2. V trimming: 7 bases; J trimming: 5 bases; junction bases outside the gene matches: 14. The germline gives CDR1 LNHDA, CDR2 SQIVND (reference sequence). The CDR3 is made up of 17 amino acids. Here the CDR3 reads CASIQRERGAQTGELFF. In DNA, the CDR3 is TGTGCCAGTATCCAGAGGGAGCGGGGGGCCCAAACCGGGGAGCTGTTTTTT.

To note about this clonotype: This may come from a read error, since a much larger clone is one base off. The chain combines TRBV7-9 with TRBJ1-6; unclear D gene. Germline V gene sequence: CDR1 SEHNR, CDR2 FQNEAQ (reference sequence). The CDR3 has 14 residues. V was pared by 4 bases and J by 2 bases, with 6 bases between. CDR3 region: CASSSDAYNSPLHF. The CDR3 bases are TGTGCCAGCAGCTCGGACGCCTATAATTCACCCCTCCACTTT. Full variable domain (missing parts from reference TRBV7-9 and TRBJ1-6): DTGVSQNPRHKITKRGQNVTFRCDPISEHNRLYWYRQTLGQGPEFLTYFQNEAQLEKSRLLSDRFSAERPKGSFSTLEIQRTEQGDSAMYLCASSSDAYNSPLHFGNGTRLTVT.

The chain carries TRBV5-4 and TRBJ1-2, with TRBD1 as a possible D gene (5 bases). CDR3 length: 14 residues. Germline values: CDR1 SGHNT, CDR2 YYREEE (reference sequence). The V end was cut by 2 bases, the J end by 6 bases, with 14 bases between. As DNA, the CDR3 is TGTGCCAGCAGCTTTAACGAGGGACGCGATGGCTACACCTTC. Encoded protein: CASSFNEGRDGYTF. The whole variable domain, filled in from reference TRBV5-4 and TRBJ1-2, reads ETGVTQSPTHLIKTRGQQVTLRCSSQSGHNTVSWYQQALGQGPQFIFQYYREEENGRGNFPPRFSGLQFPNYSSELNVNALELDDSALYLCASSFNEGRDGYTFGSGTRLTVV.

As concerns this clonotype: A much larger clone lies one base from this, so it may be a read error. V gene TRBV10-3 combines with J gene TRBJ1-3; D unresolved. Trimming stripped 4 bases from V and 0 bases from J, with 10 bases between. Germline V gene lookup returns CDR1 ENHRY and CDR2 SYGVKD. The CDR3 covers 15 residues. The DNA of the CDR3 is TGTGCCATCAGTGCTGGAAAAACCTCTGGAAACACCATATATTTT. Protein: CAISAGKTSGNTIYF.

On this clonotype itself: Just one base apart from a much larger clone, this may be a read error. V usage is TRBV9 and J usage is TRBJ1-3; no firm D call. The germline CDR1 and CDR2 sequences are SGDLS and YYNGEE. The CDR3 runs to 14 residues. The CDR3 bases are TGTGCCAGCAGCGTAGGAGGTGACGGAAACACCGTATATTTT. It yields the protein CASSVGGDGNTVYF.

Remarks on this clonotype: At one end, the junction sequence differs from germline, possibly due to a read error. The chain recombines TRBV24-1 with TRBJ1-5; the match to TRBD1 covers 9 bases. This CDR3 spans 16 amino acids. Germline V lookup: CDR1 KGHDR, CDR2 SFDVKD. The CDR3 loop is CASSYNRDRDNQPQHF. Here the CDR3 DNA reads TGTGCCAGCAGTTACAACCGGGACAGGGACAATCAGCCCCAGCATTTT.

V and J are TRBV11-2 and TRBJ1-1; no clear D gene. Between the trimmed V and J ends, which lost 5 bases and 3 bases, there was a span of 10 bases. Per the germline V gene, CDR1 is SGHAT and CDR2 is FQNNGV. This CDR3 is 13 amino acids long. In DNA form, the CDR3 reads TGTGCCAGCAGCGCGAGCTTGGACACTGAAGCTTTCTTT. This translates into CASSASLDTEAFF.

There are a few counts of this clonotype. J is TRBJ1-5 and V is TRBV7-9, with 8 bases matching TRBD1. Germline CDR1 reads SEHNR; CDR2 reads FQNEAQ (reference sequence). V gave up 6 bases and J gave up 6 bases; unmatched junction bases: 7. The CDR3 is 14 residues long. In DNA form, the CDR3 reads TGTGCCAGCAGACCGACAGGGGATGGTCAGCCCCAGCATTTT. It codes for CASRPTGDGQPQHF.